This T cell receptor beta chain was found in a study of T cell repertoires in cytomegalovirus infection. At the level of the study: CMV infection plus the matching HLA type was flagged by public TCR beta signatures. Whole-study results and caveats: The study identified carriers of CMV plus the relevant HLA from cumulative public TCR beta family frequency.

Each CDR3 protein is one row after TCRdb ran MiXCR on the reads. Of 40,000 to 60,000 distinct CDR3 sequences detected, over 20% appear once; the ten largest clones hold about 87%. Germline CDR1 is SGHAT and CDR2 is FQNNGV. There are 17 residues in the CDR3. V shed 5 bases, J shed 2 bases, and the junction held 10 bases outside the gene matches. Details on this clonotype: The antigen is undetermined.

The TCR sequence derives from a human donor in good health (CMV status not recorded). Some clones in this sample may be carry-over from other donors' samples. This chain links TRBV11-2 with TRBJ2-1; TRBD2 agrees at 9 bases. The material was CD8+ T cells from cultured PBMCs, obtained from culture after CMV antigen stimulation. The CDR3 protein is CASSNILAGGTYNEQFF. For the CDR3, the DNA is TGTGCCAGCAGCAACATACTAGCGGGTGGCACCTACAATGAGCAGTTCTTC. The full variable domain, in which reference TRBV11-2 and TRBJ2-1 provide the parts outside the CDR3, is EAGVAQSPRYKIIEKRQSVAFWCNPISGHATLYWYQQILGQGPKLLIQFQNNGVVDDSQLPKDRFSAERLKGVDSTLKIQPAKLEDSAVYLCASSNILAGGTYNEQFFGPGTRLTVL.